This TCR beta chain was sequenced in a study of T cells after yellow fever vaccination. Study information: Some fractions had low cell numbers, and these were prepared with SMART-Seq v4 Ultra Low Input.

Germline CDR1 DFQATT, CDR2 SNEGSKA (reference sequence). CDR3 size: 15 residues. J gave up 1 base and V 1 base, and 4 bases lay outside the gene matches. Study outcomes and limitations: It was a weaker secondary response, yet one that peaked faster, at day 5 versus 15. Re-detected after boosting: most primary clones, 96% of CD4 and roughly 88% of CD8.

In its sample, this clonotype was seen a few times. The antigen remains undetermined. It was through 5'RACE template switching that TCR cDNA was made, with a universal primer site and UMIs added. Each CDR3 protein is one row after TCRdb ran MiXCR on the 5' RACE reads. The table records 340,000 or so distinct CDR3 sequences, 9.5% to 15% of them present only once. The specimen was CD4+ T cells sorted from PBMCs, collected 15 days after the yellow fever booster vaccination. The source is a man aged 18 to 35 who received the YFV17D yellow fever vaccine. The V call is TRBV20-1, the J call TRBJ2-3; TRBD2 aligns across 8 bases. The CDR3 nucleotides are TGCAGTGCTAGAGGTCCGACTAGCGGCACAGATACGCAGTATTTT. Translating it yields CSARGPTSGTDTQYF.